This T cell receptor (beta chain) stems from a study of control samples from healthy donors and cancer patients. The table came from immunoSEQ multiplex PCR; TCRdb's copy has only in-frame clones and leaves some out. The sample includes about 130,000 clones, just over 90% seen only once; the top ten take about 1.5%. This clonotype was sampled from a middle-aged man with head and neck cancer. The sequenced sample consisted of PBMCs.

The CDR3 is CSVQSNYEQYF. CDR3 nucleotides: TGCAGTGTTCAGTCCAACTACGAGCAGTACTTC. The chain carries TRBV20-1 and TRBJ2-7; no definite D call. The CDR3 loop spans 11 amino acids. From germline, CDR1 is DFQATT and CDR2 SNEGSKA (reference sequence). Trimming left V 7 bases short and J 3 bases short, with 10 bases between.